These T cell receptor beta chains were read from a single sample in a study of T cell clonotyping in hematopoietic cell transplantation. The repertoire was sequenced with immunoSEQ multiplex PCR; TCRdb's copy has only in-frame clones and lacks some. The sample lists about 69,000 clones, roughly 95% occurring once. Sequencing used peripheral blood mononuclear cells, obtained before stem cell transplant. Receptor source: a woman in her 50s with acute myeloid leukemia. Some clones in this sample may be carry-over from other donors' samples. The CDR3 runs from the conserved cysteine through the conserved F or W. D genes are given only for firm matches. Where a row states a size, it is once, few, many or the class of an expanded clone; other rows omit it.

cdr3_nt,cdr3_aa,d_call,clone_size,v_call,j_call
TGTGCCAGTAGTATCGGTCAGATCTATGGCTACACCTTC,CASSIGQIYGYTF,.,.,TRBV19,TRBJ1-2
TGTGCCAGCAGTGAAGTTGTGGCGCTAGCGGGAAACAATGAGCAGTTCTTC,CASSEVVALAGNNEQFF,TRBD2,.,TRBV2,TRBJ2-1
TGTGCCAGCAGCGTATACTCTGGAAACACCATATATTTT,CASSVYSGNTIYF,.,.,TRBV9,TRBJ1-3
TGTGCCAGCAGCTTATCTGGGAGGGCTTTCTTT,CASSLSGRAFF,.,once,TRBV7-6,TRBJ1-1
TGTGCCAGCAGTACCAGGGGAACGGCTTTCTTT,CASSTRGTAFF,.,.,TRBV28,TRBJ1-1
TGTGCCAGCAGCTTAGGGGGGCTCTCCAATCAGCCCCAGCATTTT,CASSLGGLSNQPQHF,.,.,TRBV7-2,TRBJ1-5
TGTGCCAGCAGCTTGTGGGCAGGGAAGGACGGTGAAAAACTGTTTTTT,CASSLWAGKDGEKLFF,.,.,TRBV5-8,TRBJ1-4
TGTGCCAGTAGTATTCCTGGGGGACAGAACACTGAAGCTTTCTTT,CASSIPGGQNTEAFF,.,.,TRBV19,TRBJ1-1
TGCGCCAGCAGCTTGATGCTTGGGACAGGTGGAAACACCATATATTTT,CASSLMLGTGGNTIYF,TRBD1,.,TRBV5-1,TRBJ1-3
TGCGCCAGCAGCTTAACCGGGACAGGGGGGAACACTGAAGCTTTCTTT,CASSLTGTGGNTEAFF,TRBD1,.,TRBV5-1,TRBJ1-1
TGTGCCAGCGGGACGTCGAAAACCTACGAGCAGTACTTC,CASGTSKTYEQYF,.,.,TRBV28,TRBJ2-7
TGTGCCAGCAGCCCGAGCGCTAGCTACGGCGGTAATGAGCAGTTCTTC,CASSPSASYGGNEQFF,.,.,TRBV4-2,TRBJ2-1